In its sample, the clone carrying this TCR beta chain was seen a few times. These data originate in a study of T cells after yellow fever vaccination. The CDR3 is 16 amino acids. The V and J ends lost 4 bases and 0 bases respectively, with 10 bases between them. In germline, CDR1 is MNHNY, CDR2 SVGAGI (reference sequence). TCRdb ran MiXCR on the 5' RACE reads and lists one entry per CDR3 protein. This sample has a few hundred thousand distinct CDR3 sequences, with roughly 4.3% found just once. The source of this sequence is a man aged 18 to 30 who received the YFV17D yellow fever vaccine. This specimen consisted of PBMCs, obtained 5 days after the yellow fever booster vaccination. The chain links TRBV6-6 to TRBJ1-6; D remains unclear. CDR3 nucleotide sequence: TGTGCCAGCAGTTCCCCGGCGCGCTCCTATAATTCACCCCTCCACTTT. Its translation is CASSSPARSYNSPLHF.